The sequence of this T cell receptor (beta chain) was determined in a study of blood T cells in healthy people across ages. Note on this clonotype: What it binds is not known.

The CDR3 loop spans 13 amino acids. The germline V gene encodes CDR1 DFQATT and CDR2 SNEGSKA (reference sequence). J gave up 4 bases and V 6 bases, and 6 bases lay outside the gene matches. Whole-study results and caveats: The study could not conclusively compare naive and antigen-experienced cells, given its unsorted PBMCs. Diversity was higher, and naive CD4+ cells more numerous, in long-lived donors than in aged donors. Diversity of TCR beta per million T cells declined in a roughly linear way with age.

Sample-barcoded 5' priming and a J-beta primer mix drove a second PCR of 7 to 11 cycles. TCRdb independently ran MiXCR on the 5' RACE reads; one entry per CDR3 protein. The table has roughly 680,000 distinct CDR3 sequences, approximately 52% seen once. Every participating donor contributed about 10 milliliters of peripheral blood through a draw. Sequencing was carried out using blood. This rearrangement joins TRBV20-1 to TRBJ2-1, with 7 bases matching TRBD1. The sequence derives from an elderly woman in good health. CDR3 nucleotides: TGCAGTGCAGACTCGACAGGGTACAATGAGCAGTTCTTC. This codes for CSADSTGYNEQFF.